Given below is one T cell receptor beta chain in context. Antigen: not known. This sample is drawn from a study of blood T cells in healthy people across ages. The J segment lost 3 bases and the V segment lost 5 bases, leaving 6 bases of the junction unmatched. Germline V gene data show CDR1 as SGHAT and CDR2 as FQNNGV. The CDR3 runs to 16 residues. Sample-barcoded 5' priming and a J-beta primer mix drove a second PCR of 7 to 11 cycles. The authors tagged each cDNA molecule using a template-switch adaptor with 12 random nucleotides. TCRdb re-derived calls from the 5' RACE reads in MiXCR, one entry per CDR3 protein. The sample lists roughly 720,000 distinct CDR3 sequences, about 55% seen once, with around 40% in the top ten. Study results and caveats: Researchers deemed the diversity estimates from one million T cells underestimates. There were more naive CD4+ cells and higher diversity in long-lived donors than in aged donors.

Every donor provided 9.5 to 10 milliliters of peripheral blood. The chain has TRBV11-2 and TRBJ2-1, with 11 bases matching TRBD2. The sample was blood. The clonotype was recovered from a man older than 75 in good health. The CDR3 nucleotides are TGTGCCAGCAGCCCCTTAGCGGGAGGGGTCTACAATGAGCAGTTCTTC. This gives the protein CASSPLAGGVYNEQFF. The variable domain in full, with the rest retrieved from reference TRBV11-2 and TRBJ2-1, is EAGVAQSPRYKIIEKRQSVAFWCNPISGHATLYWYQQILGQGPKLLIQFQNNGVVDDSQLPKDRFSAERLKGVDSTLKIQPAKLEDSAVYLCASSPLAGGVYNEQFFGPGTRLTVL.